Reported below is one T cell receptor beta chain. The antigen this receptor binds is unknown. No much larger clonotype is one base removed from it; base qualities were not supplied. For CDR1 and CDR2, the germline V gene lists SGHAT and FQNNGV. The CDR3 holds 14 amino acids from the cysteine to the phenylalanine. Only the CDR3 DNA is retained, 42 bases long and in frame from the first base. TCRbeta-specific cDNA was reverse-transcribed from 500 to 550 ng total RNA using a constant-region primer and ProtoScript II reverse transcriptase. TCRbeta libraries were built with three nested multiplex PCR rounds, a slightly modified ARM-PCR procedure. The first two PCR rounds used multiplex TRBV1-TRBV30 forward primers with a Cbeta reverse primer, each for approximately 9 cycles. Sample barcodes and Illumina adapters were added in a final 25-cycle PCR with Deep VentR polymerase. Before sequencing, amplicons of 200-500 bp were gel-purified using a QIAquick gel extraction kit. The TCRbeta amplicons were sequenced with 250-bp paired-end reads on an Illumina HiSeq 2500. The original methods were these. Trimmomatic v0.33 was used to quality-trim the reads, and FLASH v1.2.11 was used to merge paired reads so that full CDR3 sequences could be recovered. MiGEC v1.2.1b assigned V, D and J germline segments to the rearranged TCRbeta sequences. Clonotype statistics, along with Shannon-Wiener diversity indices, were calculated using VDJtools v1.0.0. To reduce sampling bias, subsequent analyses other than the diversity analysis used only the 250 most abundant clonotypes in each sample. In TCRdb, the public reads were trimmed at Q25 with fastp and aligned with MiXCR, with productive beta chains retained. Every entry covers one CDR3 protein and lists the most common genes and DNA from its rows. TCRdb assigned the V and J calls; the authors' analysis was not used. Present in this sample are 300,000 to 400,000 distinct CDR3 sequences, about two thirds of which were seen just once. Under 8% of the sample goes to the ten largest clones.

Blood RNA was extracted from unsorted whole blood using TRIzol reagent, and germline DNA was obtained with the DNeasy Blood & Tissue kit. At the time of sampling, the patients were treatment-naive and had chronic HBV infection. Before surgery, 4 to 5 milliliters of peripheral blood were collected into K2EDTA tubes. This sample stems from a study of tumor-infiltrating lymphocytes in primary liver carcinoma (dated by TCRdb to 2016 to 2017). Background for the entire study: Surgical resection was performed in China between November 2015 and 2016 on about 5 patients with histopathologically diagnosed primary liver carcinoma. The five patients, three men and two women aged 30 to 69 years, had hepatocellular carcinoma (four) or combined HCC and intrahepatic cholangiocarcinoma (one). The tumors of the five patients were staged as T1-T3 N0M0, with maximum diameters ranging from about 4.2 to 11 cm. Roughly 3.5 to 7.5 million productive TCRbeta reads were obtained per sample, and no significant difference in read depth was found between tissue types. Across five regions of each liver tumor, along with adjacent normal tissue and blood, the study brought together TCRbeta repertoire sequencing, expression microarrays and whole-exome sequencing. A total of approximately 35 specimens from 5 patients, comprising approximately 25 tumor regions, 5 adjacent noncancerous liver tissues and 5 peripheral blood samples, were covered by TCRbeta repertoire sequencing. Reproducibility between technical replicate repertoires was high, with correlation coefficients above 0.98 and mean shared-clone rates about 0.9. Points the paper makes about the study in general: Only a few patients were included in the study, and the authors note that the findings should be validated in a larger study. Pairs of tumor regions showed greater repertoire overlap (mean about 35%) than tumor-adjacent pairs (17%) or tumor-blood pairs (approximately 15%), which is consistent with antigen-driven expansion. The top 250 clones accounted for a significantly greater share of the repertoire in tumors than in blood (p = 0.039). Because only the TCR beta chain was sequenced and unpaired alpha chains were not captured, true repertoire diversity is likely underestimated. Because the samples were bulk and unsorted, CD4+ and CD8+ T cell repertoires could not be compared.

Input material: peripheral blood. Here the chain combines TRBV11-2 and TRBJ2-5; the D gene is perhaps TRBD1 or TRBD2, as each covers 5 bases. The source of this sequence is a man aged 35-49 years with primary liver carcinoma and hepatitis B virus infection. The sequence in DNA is TGTGTCCGCAGCTTAGATGTCGGGACAGAGACCCAGTACTTC. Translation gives CVRSLDVGTETQYF.